The present T cell receptor (beta chain) was sequenced within a study of blood T cells in healthy people across ages. At the level of the study: About one barcoded beta molecule per two T cells was the capture yield of template switching. Study conclusions and caveats: When one million T cells were used, diversity estimates were thought to be underestimates.

This clonotype was picked up a small number of times. What it binds is unknown. At least 5.5 micrograms of total RNA were extracted per sample. This CDR3 contains 15 residues. Trimming took off 1 base at V and 4 bases at J, with 12 bases between the two ends. The V gene's germline CDR1 is SGHNT and CDR2 YYREEE (reference sequence). The authors ran a second PCR of roughly 6 to 12 cycles using a sample-barcoded 5' primer and a J-beta primer mix. TCRdb re-called the 5' RACE reads through MiXCR, storing one row per CDR3 protein. The sample includes around 1,000,000 distinct CDR3 sequences, under 30% of them seen just once. In addition, the sample was reused for a study of T cells of mothers and their children.

The V gene is TRBV5-4, the J gene TRBJ2-4, with D perhaps matching TRBD1 or TRBD2 (5 bases each). The sequence was collected from a girl aged 2-10 years in good health. The sample was blood. CDR3 nucleotide sequence: TGTGCCAGCAGCTTGCTTGGGGGAGTAAAAAACATTCAGTACTTC. Residues: CASSLLGGVKNIQYF.